The 30 T cell receptor beta chains below come from one sample, sequenced in a study of cytomegalovirus exposure and HLA in healthy donors. The data were produced by immunoSEQ multiplex PCR, yet TCRdb's version contains in-frame clones alone and is incomplete. Here the sample spans hundreds of thousands of clones, roughly 90% being singletons. The material sequenced was PBMCs. These receptor sequences come from a young woman in good health and CMV-seronegative.

CDR3 amino acids: CASKGTYYGYTF. In DNA form, the CDR3 reads TGTGCCAGCAAAGGGACATACTATGGCTACACCTTC. The chain combines TRBV2 with TRBJ1-2, with D perhaps matching TRBD1 (6 bases). CDR1 is SNHLY, CDR2 FYNNEI, per germline. CDR3 length equals 12 residues. Trimming removed 7 bases from V and 3 bases from J, with 9 bases in between. The full variable domain, with the rest looked up from reference TRBV2 and TRBJ1-2, is EPEVTQTPSHQVTQMGQEVILRCVPISNHLYFYWYRQILGQKVEFLVSFYNNEISEKSEIFDDQFSVERPDGSNFTLKIRSTKLEDSAMYFCASKGTYYGYTFGSGTRLTVV.

The chain carries TRBV19 and TRBJ2-7, with D possibly TRBD2 on 5 matching bases. Trimming took 5 bases from V and 5 from J, leaving 19 bases between them. The CDR3 extends over 15 amino acids. Germline values: CDR1 LNHDA, CDR2 SQIVND (reference sequence). The CDR3 sequence: CASSPSWRTEHEQYF. The CDR3 nucleotides read TGTGCCAGTAGTCCATCATGGAGGACCGAACACGAGCAGTACTTC.

J is TRBJ2-7 and V is TRBV19, with TRBD2 as a possible D gene (6 bases). Between the trimmed V and J ends, which lost 8 bases and 0 bases, there was a span of 17 bases. The germline gives CDR1 LNHDA, CDR2 SQIVND (reference sequence). This CDR3 region has 15 residues. CDR3 sequence reads: CASGGFGTSSYEQYF. The CDR3, as DNA: TGTGCCAGTGGAGGGTTCGGGACGAGCTCCTACGAGCAGTACTTC.

J is TRBJ2-7 and V is TRBV2; 7 positions agree with TRBD1. The CDR3 runs to 16 residues. V was clipped by 4 bases and J by 2 bases; unmatched bases: 11. Germline loops: CDR1 SNHLY, CDR2 FYNNEI. In DNA, the CDR3 is TGTGCCAGCAGTGCGGAAGGGACAGAGGTCCCCTACGAGCAGTACTTC. It specifies CASSAEGTEVPYEQYF.

The CDR3, as DNA: TGTGCCATCTCACCGGGAATTTTGGGTCAAGAGACCCAGTACTTC. Its protein product is CAISPGILGQETQYF. The rearrangement links TRBV28 to TRBJ2-5; the D gene is possibly TRBD2 (5 bases). Germline V CDR1 and CDR2: MDHEN, SYDVKM. With 10 bases removed from V and 2 bases from J, the gap between germline ends came to 20 bases. The CDR3 has 15 residues.

The chain combines TRBV29-1 with TRBJ1-2, with TRBD1 matching 7 bases. CDR1 and CDR2 from the germline V gene are SQVTM and ANQGSEA. The CDR3 has 12 residues. The ends lost 6 bases at V and 6 bases at J; junction bases unmatched: 7. CDR3 DNA: TGCAGCGTAGCCCGACAGGGTGATGGCTACACCTTC. Translation: CSVARQGDGYTF.

V and J are TRBV7-2 and TRBJ2-7; D perhaps matches TRBD1 (6 bases). The CDR3 covers 14 residues. Trimming took 5 bases from V and 4 from J, leaving 15 bases between them. CDR1 is SGHTA, CDR2 FQGNSA, per germline. The CDR3 bases are TGTGCCAGCAGCCGAAGCGGACAGATATACGAGCAGTACTTC. Translating it yields CASSRSGQIYEQYF. Full variable domain (remainder filled in from reference TRBV7-2 and TRBJ2-7): GAGVSQSPSNKVTEKGKDVELRCDPISGHTALYWYRQSLGQGLEFLIYFQGNSAPDKSGLPSDRFSAERTGGSVSTLTIQRTQQEDSAVYLCASSRSGQIYEQYFGPGTRLTVT.

The CDR3 DNA follows: TGTGCCAGCAGTTTCCTAGGGTCAGGGGGGCGGTTTGAAGCTTTCTTT. It translates to CASSFLGSGGRFEAFF. V is TRBV27 and J is TRBJ1-1, with 7 bases that match TRBD1. The trim removed 3 bases at V and 7 bases at J, leaving 14 bases unmatched. CDR1 MNHEY and CDR2 SMNVEV come from the germline V gene (reference sequence). This CDR3 contains 16 residues.

The rearrangement links TRBV4-1 to TRBJ1-4; D call uncertain. Per germline, CDR1 MGHRA and CDR2 YSYEKL. The V and J ends lost 5 bases and 1 base respectively, with 17 bases between them. The CDR3 runs to 17 residues. CDR3: CASSDLERRKTNEKLFF. As DNA, the CDR3 is TGCGCCAGCAGCGACCTGGAGAGACGGAAAACTAATGAAAAACTGTTTTTT.

The V call is TRBV6-5, the J call TRBJ1-5; no clear D. This CDR3 is built from 13 residues. The V end was cut by 5 bases, the J end by 5 bases, with 10 bases between. Germline CDR1 reads MNHEY; CDR2 reads SVGAGI. CDR3 residues: CASSRLSDQPQHF. CDR3 bases: TGTGCCAGCAGTCGATTGAGCGATCAGCCCCAGCATTTT.

The CDR3 sequence is CASAGGLAGEVRGTDTQYF. The CDR3 bases are TGTGCCAGCGCGGGAGGACTAGCGGGAGAAGTACGGGGCACAGATACGCAGTATTTT. The chain employs TRBV28 and TRBJ2-3; 13 bases are a match to TRBD2. CDR3 length equals 19 residues. V was pared by 8 bases and J by 1 base, with 15 bases of the junction left unmatched. Germline V gene lookup returns CDR1 MDHEN and CDR2 SYDVKM. The full variable domain, completed using reference TRBV28 and TRBJ2-3, is DVKVTQSSRYLVKRTGEKVFLECVQDMDHENMFWYRQDPGLGLRLIYFSYDVKMKEKGDIPEGYSVSREKKERFSLILESASTNQTSMYLCASAGGLAGEVRGTDTQYFGPGTRLTVL.

This clone showed up just once. The V call is TRBV15, the J call TRBJ1-1, with D uncertain. Germline CDR1 LNHNV, CDR2 YYDKDF (reference sequence). This CDR3 has 16 residues. V was shortened by 1 base and J by 1 base, with 13 bases between the two germline ends. CDR3 bases: TGTGCCACCAGCAGAGGGGAGAGCCGGGAGAACACTGAAGCTTTCTTT. It specifies CATSRGESRENTEAFF.

The chain links TRBV2 to TRBJ2-3, with 10 bases fitting TRBD2. Germline CDR1 SNHLY, CDR2 FYNNEI. The CDR3 is made up of 15 amino acids. Trimming removed 6 bases from V and 4 bases from J; junction bases left unmatched: 7. DNA for the CDR3: TGTGCCAGCAGATCGCTAGCGGGAGTAGCAGATACGCAGTATTTT. Translating it yields CASRSLAGVADTQYF.

This clone was seen more than once but under ten times. The chain is built from TRBV27 and TRBJ1-4, with D tentatively TRBD1 (5 bases). The CDR3 consists of 16 residues. V lost 1 base and J lost 7, with 16 bases in between. Germline lookup yields CDR1 MNHEY and CDR2 SMNVEV (reference sequence). The CDR3: CASSLYSTRVGEKLFF. DNA for the CDR3: TGTGCCAGCAGTTTATACAGTACCAGGGTGGGTGAAAAACTGTTTTTT.

The gene calls are TRBV28 and TRBJ1-1; no clear D gene. CDR3 size: 11 residues. The germline V gene encodes CDR1 MDHEN and CDR2 SYDVKM. V shed 4 bases and J shed 3 bases, with 3 bases lying between them. Written as DNA, the CDR3 is TGTGCCAGCAGTTCCTACACTGAAGCTTTCTTT. Encoded protein: CASSSYTEAFF.

V gene TRBV30 combines with J gene TRBJ1-1; D perhaps matches TRBD1 (5 bases). V dropped 0 bases and J dropped 0 bases, with 11 bases sitting between them. The CDR3 runs to 15 residues. Per germline, CDR1 GTSNPN and CDR2 SVGIG (reference sequence). This chain's CDR3 is CAWSVQVPLNTEAFF. In DNA, the CDR3 is TGTGCCTGGAGTGTACAGGTTCCCTTGAACACTGAAGCTTTCTTT.

The V gene is TRBV7-8, the J gene TRBJ2-1; D gene ambiguous. Per germline, CDR1 SGHVS and CDR2 FQNEAQ. Trimming stripped 2 bases from V and 4 bases from J, with 6 bases between. The CDR3 totals 13 residues. The CDR3 bases are TGTGCCAGCAGCTTACGGGTTTACAATGAGCAGTTCTTC. Translated: CASSLRVYNEQFF.

This clone was counted ten times or more. The chain links TRBV7-9 to TRBJ2-1, with D unclear. This CDR3 comprises 15 residues. The germline gives CDR1 SEHNR, CDR2 FQNEAQ (reference sequence). Trimming stripped 0 bases from V and 8 bases from J, with 14 bases between. DNA of the CDR3: TGTGCCAGCAGCTTAGCATTGGCAGCGACGGATGAGCAGTTCTTC. Translated, it gives CASSLALAATDEQFF. Drawing the rest from reference TRBV7-9 and TRBJ2-1, the complete variable domain is DTGVSQNPRHKITKRGQNVTFRCDPISEHNRLYWYRQTLGQGPEFLTYFQNEAQLEKSRLLSDRFSAERPKGSFSTLEIQRTEQGDSAMYLCASSLALAATDEQFFGPGTRLTVL.

This clone was seen a handful of times. V and J are TRBV19 and TRBJ2-7; D gene ambiguous. CDR1 and CDR2 (germline): LNHDA, SQIVND (reference sequence). The V and J ends lost 3 bases and 9 bases respectively, with 9 bases between them. The CDR3 extends over 11 amino acids. The DNA for the CDR3 is TGTGCCAGTAGTATGGGCACTGGGCAGTACTTC. Translated, it gives CASSMGTGQYF.

The gene calls are TRBV29-1 and TRBJ2-3; D is unclear. This CDR3 has 11 residues. Germline loops: CDR1 SQVTM, CDR2 ANQGSEA. Trimming removed 3 bases from V and 2 bases from J, with 3 bases in between. The CDR3 region is CSVDHTDTQYF. In DNA, the CDR3 is TGCAGCGTTGATCACACAGATACGCAGTATTTT.

The chain uses TRBV5-1 and TRBJ2-7, with 14 bases lining up with TRBD2. Germline values: CDR1 SGHRS, CDR2 YFSETQ. Trimming removed 4 bases from V and 6 bases from J; junction bases left unmatched: 6. The CDR3 sequence is 15 residues long. The chain's CDR3 is CASSNGLAGGGEQYF. The CDR3 nucleotides are TGCGCCAGCAGCAATGGACTAGCGGGAGGAGGCGAGCAGTACTTC.

V usage is TRBV25-1 and J usage is TRBJ2-1, with D maybe TRBD2 (7 bases). This CDR3 is built from 14 residues. Germline CDR1 reads MGHDK; CDR2 reads SYGVNS. V lost 8 bases and J 2 bases, leaving 13 bases between the germline ends. This chain's CDR3 is CASALGGPYNEQFF. CDR3 in DNA: TGTGCCAGCGCTTTGGGGGGGCCCTACAATGAGCAGTTCTTC.

This rearrangement joins TRBV6-5 to TRBJ1-2; D is unclear. The V gene's germline CDR1 is MNHEY and CDR2 SVGAGI. Trimming removed 0 bases at V and 3 bases at J, with 14 bases between. This CDR3 has 16 residues. The CDR3 bases are TGTGCCAGCAGTTACTCGTCCGGCGGAGGCCACTATGGCTACACCTTC. It encodes CASSYSSGGGHYGYTF.

J is TRBJ1-2 and V is TRBV28, with 8 bases aligning to TRBD1. Germline CDR1 MDHEN, CDR2 SYDVKM. The CDR3 has 13 residues. V trimming: 8 bases; J trimming: 4 bases; junction bases outside the gene matches: 6. The CDR3 region is CASVSTGVYGYTF. The CDR3 bases are TGTGCCAGCGTATCGACAGGGGTCTATGGCTACACCTTC.

The J gene is TRBJ2-2, the V gene TRBV4-1; TRBD2 matches at 11 bases. After removal of 1 base from V and 1 base from J, the junction contained 14 bases not matched to a gene. Germline V CDR1 and CDR2: MGHRA, YSYEKL. The CDR3 has 21 residues. The CDR3 DNA is TGCGCCAGCAGCCAAGTACAATCTGGACTAGCGGGTCAGTTGAACACCGGGGAGCTGTTTTTT. It translates to CASSQVQSGLAGQLNTGELFF.

The V call is TRBV6-1, the J call TRBJ2-7, with 9 bases identical to TRBD1. Germline assignment: CDR1 MNHNS and CDR2 SASEGT. The CDR3 contains 14 residues. The ends lost 10 bases at V and 5 bases at J; junction bases unmatched: 12. This CDR3 is CATRPGQGRDEQYF. The DNA for the CDR3 is TGTGCCACCAGACCGGGACAGGGAAGGGACGAGCAGTACTTC.

The V and J genes are TRBV11-2 and TRBJ2-7, with 7 bases identical to TRBD2. CDR3 size: 18 residues. With 1 base clipped from V and 5 bases from J, the junction kept 17 bases outside the gene matches. Germline V gene lookup returns CDR1 SGHAT and CDR2 FQNNGV. The CDR3 loop is CASSLVRTSGARSDEQYF. The CDR3 coding sequence is TGTGCCAGCAGCTTAGTAAGGACTAGTGGGGCAAGGAGCGACGAGCAGTACTTC.

The chain combines TRBV9 with TRBJ2-1; 9 positions agree with TRBD2. V lost 0 bases to trimming and J lost 5 bases; unmatched junction nucleotides: 6. Germline values: CDR1 SGDLS, CDR2 YYNGEE. CDR3 length equals 16 residues. CDR3 in amino acids: CASSVGASGTNNEQFF. DNA of the CDR3: TGTGCCAGCAGCGTAGGGGCTAGCGGGACGAACAATGAGCAGTTCTTC.

This clone has just one count. J is TRBJ2-3 and V is TRBV7-9; 15 bases fit TRBD2. Trimming took 3 bases from V and 5 from J; bases not matched to a gene: 9. The germline V gene has CDR1 SEHNR and CDR2 FQNEAQ (reference sequence). This CDR3 region has 18 residues. CDR3 nucleotides: TGTGCCAGCAGCTTTGGACTAGCGGGAGGGCCGTCGGGAGATACGCAGTATTTT. It codes for CASSFGLAGGPSGDTQYF.

The rearrangement links TRBV5-1 to TRBJ1-2, with a tentative D call TRBD1 (6 bases). The CDR3 spans 14 residues. Germline loops: CDR1 SGHRS, CDR2 YFSETQ. The CDR3 is CASAFGGAGYGYTF. As DNA, the CDR3 is TGCGCTAGCGCATTCGGGGGGGCCGGCTATGGCTACACCTTC.